This TCR beta chain was observed in a study of blood T cell repertoires in COVID-19. Study information: Samples taken during acute and convalescent COVID-19 were collected in the United States, Italy and Spain. The cDNA or gDNA used as material had been derived from T cells, B-cell-depleted T cells, or PBMCs.

CDR3 length: 15 residues. CDR1 and CDR2 from the germline V gene are KGHSH and LQKENI. After removal of 2 bases from V and 2 bases from J, the junction contained 5 bases not matched to a gene. Some clones are missing from TCRdb's copy, which holds only in-frame ones; the method was immunoSEQ multiplex PCR. The data contain under 150,000 clones, 84% of them seen just once; the ten biggest clones take up approximately 4%. The receptor comes from a man aged 45-60 years in a cohort exposed to, infected with or recovered from COVID-19 (not recorded which). The sample comprised PBMCs or T cells enriched from blood (not recorded which). The V gene is TRBV18, the J gene TRBJ2-7; TRBD1 agrees at 8 bases. The CDR3 DNA reads TGTGCCAGCTCACCAGGGGCACAGGGGGCCTACGAGCAGTACTTC. Its translation is CASSPGAQGAYEQYF.